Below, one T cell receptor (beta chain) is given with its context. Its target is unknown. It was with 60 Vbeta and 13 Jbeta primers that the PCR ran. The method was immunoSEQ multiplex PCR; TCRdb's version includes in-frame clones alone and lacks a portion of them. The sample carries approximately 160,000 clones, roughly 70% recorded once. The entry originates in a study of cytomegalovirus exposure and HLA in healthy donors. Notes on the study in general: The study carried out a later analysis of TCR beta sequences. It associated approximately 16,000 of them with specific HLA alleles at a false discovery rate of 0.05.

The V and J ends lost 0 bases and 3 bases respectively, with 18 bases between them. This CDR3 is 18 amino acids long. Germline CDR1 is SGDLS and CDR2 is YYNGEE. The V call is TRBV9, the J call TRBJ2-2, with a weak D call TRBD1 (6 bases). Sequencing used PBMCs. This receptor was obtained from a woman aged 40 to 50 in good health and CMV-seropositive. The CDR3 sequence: CASSVVQVGGADTGELFF. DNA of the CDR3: TGTGCCAGCAGCGTAGTCCAGGTTGGGGGCGCAGACACCGGGGAGCTGTTTTTT.